Included here is one T cell receptor beta chain sequence, with context. Measured with immunoSEQ multiplex PCR; TCRdb has only the in-frame clones, and not every one. The table includes under 250,000 clones, around 85% detected once. The data were obtained in a study of blood T cell repertoires in COVID-19. Looking at the study overall: T cells, B-cell-depleted T cells, or PBMCs supplied cDNA or gDNA.

The V end lost 3 bases, the J end lost 2 bases, and 7 bases lay between the germline ends. This CDR3 is built from 12 residues. Germline CDR1 is GTSNPN and CDR2 is SVGIG (reference sequence). The chain employs TRBV30 and TRBJ1-1; no firm D call. The sample comprised peripheral blood. This TCR derives from a man aged 40-55 years with acute or convalescent COVID-19. The CDR3 spells CAWSDTNTEAFF. For the CDR3, the DNA is TGTGCCTGGAGCGATACTAACACTGAAGCTTTCTTT.